This passage covers 12 T cell receptor beta chains from one sample sequenced in a study of T cells in Graves' hyperthyroidism and ophthalmopathy. The TCR beta CDR3 regions underwent amplification using RNA transcripts as the source. HTBI primers were the set used in a first-round RT-PCR of the TCR CDR3. TCRdb reanalysed the multiplex PCR reads using MiXCR and keeps one entry per CDR3 protein. The table shows about 480,000 distinct CDR3 sequences, with over 13% occurring only once. Sequencing was carried out using blood. These receptors came from a woman under 30 with Graves' hyperthyroidism.

This clonotype was seen at least ten times. This chain uses TRBV5-1 with TRBJ2-3, with D tentatively TRBD1 or TRBD2 (5 bases each). Between the trimmed V and J ends, which lost 0 bases and 4 bases, there was a span of 12 bases. The CDR3 sequence is 15 residues long. CDR1 SGHRS and CDR2 YFSETQ come from the germline V gene. The CDR3 loop reads CASSLGDGTADTQYF. CDR3 sequence (DNA): TGCGCCAGCAGCTTGGGGGACGGGACCGCAGATACGCAGTATTTT.

About this clonotype itself: A read error may be the cause here, since a much bigger clone is one base away. This rearrangement joins TRBV6-2 or TRBV6-3 to TRBJ2-7, with a possible D match to TRBD2 (5 bases). The DNA end is more similar to TRBJ2-1, so the J call may be wrong. The V gene's germline CDR1 is MNHEY and CDR2 SVGEGT. The CDR3 totals 15 residues. The CDR3 DNA is TGTGCCAGCAGTCCCCCTCCCAAAGCGGCTTACGAGCAGTTCTTC. Protein: CASSPPPKAAYEQFF.

This clonotype was seen many times. The rearrangement joins TRBV24-1 to TRBJ2-2, with D perhaps matching TRBD2 (5 bases). This CDR3 comprises 15 residues. The V end lost 4 bases, the J end lost 7 bases, and 15 bases lay between the germline ends. Germline values: CDR1 KGHDR, CDR2 SFDVKD. The CDR3 DNA is TGTGCCACCAGTGACCCCCGGCGGGCTGACGGGGAGCTGTTTTTT. It encodes CATSDPRRADGELFF.

Only a few counts were recorded for this clonotype. The chain carries TRBV10-3 and TRBJ1-1; D not certain. CDR3 length: 13 residues. Trimming took off 4 bases at V and 4 bases at J, with 10 bases between the two ends. Germline V gene lookup returns CDR1 ENHRY and CDR2 SYGVKD. CDR3 nucleotides: TGTGCCATCAGTGGCGGAGTCCCCACTGAAGCTTTCTTT. It codes for CAISGGVPTEAFF.

In this sample, this clonotype turned up many times. The gene calls are TRBV12-3 or TRBV12-4 and TRBJ2-7; D uncertain. Deletions cut 1 base from V and 4 bases from J, with 11 bases between. The CDR3 length is 14 residues. The CDR3 DNA reads as TGTGCCAGCAGTTTAGAGGTCAGCTTATACGAGCAGTACGTC. It encodes CASSLEVSLYEQYV.

The chain recombines TRBV12-3 or TRBV12-4 with TRBJ1-2, with no clear D. V dropped 6 bases and J dropped 6 bases, with 14 bases sitting between them. The CDR3 sequence is 13 residues long. This CDR3 reads CASRRALGDGYTF. CDR3 nucleotides: TGTGCCAGCAGACGGGCCTTGGGTGATGGCTACACCTTC.

This clonotype has a handful of counts. The J gene is TRBJ2-1, the V gene TRBV10-1; 8 bases map to TRBD2. The ends lost 9 bases at V and 2 bases at J; junction bases unmatched: 6. The germline CDR1 and CDR2 sequences are WNHNN and SYGVQD (reference sequence). The CDR3 is 14 amino acids. This CDR3 reads CASNPGLAYNEQFF. The CDR3 DNA is TGCGCCAGTAACCCGGGACTAGCCTACAATGAGCAGTTCTTC.

This clonotype has just a few counts. A much bigger clone sits one base away, suggesting this may be a read error. This rearrangement joins TRBV3-1 to TRBJ1-2, with TRBD1 matching over 8 bases. Per the germline V gene, CDR1 is LGHDT and CDR2 is YNNKEL (reference sequence). V lost 5 bases and J lost 5; bases outside the gene matches: 10. The CDR3 is 15 amino acids. The DNA for the CDR3 is TGTGCCAGCAGCGACTCCGCGACAGGGGAGTATGGCTACACCTTC. Encoded protein: CASSDSATGEYGYTF.

The CDR3 is CASSLNGKYGYTF. In DNA, the CDR3 is TGTGCCAGTAGTTTAAACGGGAAATATGGCTACACCTTC. The chain links TRBV19 to TRBJ1-2; D is undetermined. Between the trimmed V and J ends, which lost 5 bases and 5 bases, there was a span of 12 bases. Germline V gene lookup returns CDR1 LNHDA and CDR2 SQIVND (reference sequence). This CDR3 spans 13 amino acids. The full variable domain, completed using reference TRBV19 and TRBJ1-2, is DGGITQSPKYLFRKEGQNVTLSCEQNLNHDAMYWYRQDPGQGLRLIYYSQIVNDFQKGDIAEGYSVSREKKESFPLTVTSAQKNPTAFYLCASSLNGKYGYTFGSGTRLTVV.

About this clonotype: Sequence at one end of the junction differs from germline and may be a read error. The chain carries TRBV5-1 and TRBJ2-5; TRBD1 matches 12 bases. This CDR3 is 19 amino acids long. Germline lookup yields CDR1 SGHRS and CDR2 YFSETQ. This CDR3 reads CANSSPSRDRGLGQETQYF. CDR3 DNA sequence: TGCGCCAACAGCTCCCCCTCCCGGGACAGGGGGCTGGGGCAGGAGACCCAGTACTTC.

This clonotype was picked up many times. The chain is built from TRBV29-1 and TRBJ2-1, with D uncertain. The CDR3 runs 11 residues. Germline assignment: CDR1 SQVTM and CDR2 ANQGSEA. V lost 7 bases and J 4 bases, leaving 8 bases between the germline ends. The CDR3 region is CSGYEYNEQFF. The CDR3 nucleotides read TGCAGCGGCTATGAGTACAATGAGCAGTTCTTC.

This chain uses TRBV7-9 with TRBJ2-3; D might be TRBD1 (5 bases). Trimming shortened V by 3 bases and J by 0 bases, and 16 bases separated the two germline ends. This CDR3 spans 17 amino acids. CDR1 and CDR2 (germline): SEHNR, FQNEAQ (reference sequence). CDR3 amino acids: CASSFKGEAFSTDTQYF. DNA of the CDR3: TGTGCCAGCAGCTTTAAAGGGGAAGCATTTAGCACAGATACGCAGTATTTT.